What follows are 20 T cell receptor beta chains derived from one specimen sequenced in a study of T cells in Graves' hyperthyroidism and ophthalmopathy. Amplified regions were TCR beta CDR3 sequences from RNA transcripts. An initial round of RT-PCR targeting the TCR CDR3 relied on the HTBI primer set. TCRdb ran MiXCR on the multiplex PCR reads and lists one entry per CDR3 protein. Of about 290,000 distinct CDR3 sequences detected, roughly 20% appear once; the ten largest clones hold approximately 37%. Sequenced material: blood. The receptors were gathered from a man aged 50 to 60 with Graves' ophthalmopathy.

This clonotype has only a few counts. The CDR3 is CASSEIIGNTIYF. The CDR3 DNA is TGTGCCAGCAGTGAAATCATAGGAAACACCATATATTTT. The chain has TRBV2 and TRBJ1-3, with D uncertain. Germline CDR1 SNHLY, CDR2 FYNNEI. The CDR3 consists of 13 residues. The V and J ends lost 2 bases and 4 bases respectively, with 6 bases between them.

The chain has TRBV24-1 and TRBJ2-3; 7 bases are a match to TRBD1. The CDR3 consists of 16 residues. The trim removed 4 bases at V and 6 bases at J, leaving 12 bases unmatched. CDR1 and CDR2 (germline): KGHDR, SFDVKD. CDR3 nucleotides: TGTGCCACCAGTGAGGCTGGAAAGAAGGGGGCGGATACGCAGTATTTT. Its translation: CATSEAGKKGADTQYF.

There are many counts of this clonotype. The chain uses TRBV3-1 and TRBJ2-2; D is ambiguous. This CDR3 contains 13 residues. The V end was cut by 1 base, the J end by 3 bases, with 3 bases between. Germline V gene data show CDR1 as LGHDT and CDR2 as YNNKEL (reference sequence). In DNA, the CDR3 is TGTGCCAGCAGCCAAGCCTACACCGGGGAGCTGTTTTTT. Residues: CASSQAYTGELFF. Variable domain in full (rest from reference TRBV3-1 and TRBJ2-2): DTAVSQTPKYLVTQMGNDKSIKCEQNLGHDTMYWYKQDSKKFLKIMFSYNNKELIINETVPNRFSPKSPDKAHLNLHINSLELGDSAVYFCASSQAYTGELFFGEGSRLTVL.

This clonotype appeared a few times. The CDR3 reads CSARGTGRRSYNEQFF. CDR3 coding DNA: TGCAGTGCTAGAGGCACCGGGAGGAGGAGCTACAATGAGCAGTTCTTC. V usage is TRBV20-1 and J usage is TRBJ2-1; 7 positions agree with TRBD2. V lost 1 base, J lost 3 bases, and 9 bases stayed unmatched. Germline CDR1 and CDR2: DFQATT and SNEGSKA (reference sequence). This CDR3 is built from 16 residues.

The genes are TRBV6-1 and TRBJ2-3; D remains ambiguous. Trimming pared 2 bases from V and 2 bases from J, leaving 14 bases between. Germline CDR1 is MNHNS and CDR2 is SASEGT. This CDR3 spans 16 amino acids. Here the CDR3 reads CASSEYSNPHTDTQYF. The CDR3 DNA reads TGTGCCAGCAGTGAATATAGCAACCCTCACACAGATACGCAGTATTTT.

This clonotype was recorded at least ten times. The chain links TRBV5-1 to TRBJ2-6, with D possibly TRBD1 on 6 matching bases. The V and J ends lost 4 bases and 0 bases respectively, with 20 bases between them. Germline V gene lookup returns CDR1 SGHRS and CDR2 YFSETQ. CDR3 length: 19 amino acids. For the CDR3, the DNA is TGCGCCAGCAGCCCCCGTGGTAACAGGGCACTCTCTGGGGCCAACGTCCTGACTTTC. Translation: CASSPRGNRALSGANVLTF.

This clonotype was recorded at least ten times. The chain links TRBV7-8 to TRBJ2-1; 7 positions match TRBD2. From germline, CDR1 is SGHVS and CDR2 FQNEAQ. V dropped 8 bases and J dropped 9; count of bases not matched to a gene: 7. The length of the CDR3 is 12 residues. In DNA form, the CDR3 reads TGTGCCAGCCTCCGGACTAGTGGTGAGCAGTTCTTC. It is translated as CASLRTSGEQFF.

This clonotype was counted only a few times. CDR3 loop: CSAKRPGLASDTQYF. CDR3 nucleotide sequence: TGCAGTGCTAAACGCCCGGGACTAGCTTCGGATACGCAGTATTTT. The rearrangement links TRBV20-1 to TRBJ2-3, with 9 positions matching TRBD2. The CDR3 is 15 amino acids. V gave up 4 bases and J gave up 6 bases; unmatched junction bases: 11. CDR1 is DFQATT and CDR2 is SNEGSKA in the germline V gene (reference sequence).

This clonotype has more than one count but fewer than ten. The rearrangement joins TRBV5-1 to TRBJ2-3, with D hard to call. V gave up 3 bases and J gave up 5 bases, with 7 bases separating them. CDR3 length: 12 amino acids. Germline V gene data show CDR1 as SGHRS and CDR2 as YFSETQ. This CDR3 reads CASSSWGDTQYF. The CDR3 bases are TGCGCCAGCAGCTCGTGGGGAGATACGCAGTATTTT. Complete variable domain (other parts from reference TRBV5-1 and TRBJ2-3): KAGVTQTPRYLIKTRGQQVTLSCSPISGHRSVSWYQQTPGQGLQFLFEYFSETQRNKGNFPGRFSGRQFSNSRSEMNVSTLELGDSALYLCASSSWGDTQYFGPGTRLTVL.

Turning to this clonotype: One junction end does not reproduce the germline sequence, and a read error may be involved. This chain uses TRBV28 with TRBJ2-3; weak D call: TRBD2 (5 bases). CDR1 and CDR2 from the germline V gene are MDHEN and SYDVKM. The CDR3 is made up of 14 amino acids. CDR3 sequence: CVSSPPGWEDTQYF. DNA of the CDR3: TGTGTCAGCAGTCCACCGGGATGGGAAGATACGCAGTATTTT. The full variable domain, completed using reference TRBV28 and TRBJ2-3, is DVKVTQSSRYLVKRTGEKVFLECVQDMDHENMFWYRQDPGLGLRLIYFSYDVKMKEKGDIPEGYSVSREKKERFSLILESASTNQTSMYLCVSSPPGWEDTQYFGPGTRLTVL.

This clonotype was picked up many times. The gene calls are TRBV6-1 and TRBJ2-7, with a possible D match to TRBD1 (5 bases). This CDR3 has 16 amino acids. V was cut by 3 bases and J by 3 bases, with 18 bases left in between. Germline values: CDR1 MNHNS, CDR2 SASEGT. The CDR3 region has the DNA TGTGCCAGCAGTGAGTTTGAAGCAGGGCCCAACTACGAGCAGTACTTC. It yields the protein CASSEFEAGPNYEQYF.

This clonotype was counted many times. This chain uses TRBV28 with TRBJ1-2, with a possible D match to TRBD1 (6 bases). The CDR3 runs to 12 residues. The V end lost 3 bases, the J end lost 11 bases, and 13 bases lay between the germline ends. The V gene's germline CDR1 is MDHEN and CDR2 SYDVKM. The CDR3 protein is CASSFMGGAYTF. The CDR3 bases are TGTGCCAGCAGTTTTATGGGGGGCGCATACACCTTC.

The chain has TRBV11-2 and TRBJ2-7; 7 bases agree with TRBD2. The CDR3 has 15 amino acids. V dropped 0 bases and J dropped 3; count of bases not matched to a gene: 5. Germline assignment: CDR1 SGHAT and CDR2 FQNNGV. The CDR3 reads CASSLEASGYYEQYF. The CDR3 nucleotides read TGTGCCAGCAGCTTAGAGGCTAGCGGTTACTACGAGCAGTACTTC. The full variable domain, with the rest looked up from reference TRBV11-2 and TRBJ2-7, is EAGVAQSPRYKIIEKRQSVAFWCNPISGHATLYWYQQILGQGPKLLIQFQNNGVVDDSQLPKDRFSAERLKGVDSTLKIQPAKLEDSAVYLCASSLEASGYYEQYFGPGTRLTVT.

The rearrangement uses TRBV28 and TRBJ2-7; D perhaps matches TRBD1 (7 bases). Germline V lookup: CDR1 MDHEN, CDR2 SYDVKM. Trimming shortened V by 6 bases and J by 8 bases, and 20 bases separated the two germline ends. This CDR3 comprises 14 residues. The CDR3 nucleotides are TGTGCCAGCAGCAGGGGGGACACCGGTCGGCAGCAGTACTTC. Amino acid sequence: CASSRGDTGRQQYF.

This clonotype was seen a handful of times. The chain couples TRBV5-1 to TRBJ2-7; 16 bases are shared with TRBD2. This CDR3 is 15 amino acids long. Losses at the gene ends were 3 bases for V and 4 bases for J; bases not matched to a gene: 1. Per the germline V gene, CDR1 is SGHRS and CDR2 is YFSETQ. CDR3 region: CASSWGLAGGYEQYF. CDR3 DNA: TGCGCCAGCAGCTGGGGACTAGCGGGAGGGTACGAGCAGTACTTC.

At least ten counts were recorded for this clonotype. The V gene is TRBV20-1, the J gene TRBJ2-5, with 9 bases that match TRBD1. Trimming at V came to 5 bases and at J to 3 bases, leaving 4 bases not matched to a gene. Looked up from germline, CDR1 is DFQATT and CDR2 is SNEGSKA (reference sequence). CDR3 length: 13 residues. CDR3 region: CSADDRGEETQYF. The CDR3 nucleotides read TGCAGTGCTGACGACAGGGGGGAAGAGACCCAGTACTTC.

V usage is TRBV10-3 and J usage is TRBJ1-1, with a tentative D call TRBD1 (5 bases). The germline V and J ends were trimmed by 3 bases and 4 bases, with 12 bases remaining between them. The length of the CDR3 is 14 residues. CDR1 is ENHRY, CDR2 SYGVKD, per germline. The chain's CDR3 is CAISESDSPTEAFF. CDR3 DNA: TGTGCCATCAGTGAATCCGACAGCCCCACTGAAGCTTTCTTT.

The sample holds a few counts of this clonotype. V usage is TRBV6-1 and J usage is TRBJ2-7; 13 nucleotides align to TRBD2. This CDR3 contains 17 residues. The ends lost 6 bases at V and 5 bases at J; junction bases unmatched: 13. Germline CDR1 and CDR2: MNHNS and SASEGT. CDR3 DNA sequence: TGTGCCAGCAGACCTCAAGGGACTAGCGGGACAAATGACGAGCAGTACTTC. It yields the protein CASRPQGTSGTNDEQYF.

The chain joins TRBV27 to TRBJ1-6, with D unclear. This CDR3 has 15 amino acids. Per germline, CDR1 MNHEY and CDR2 SMNVEV (reference sequence). The germline V and J ends were trimmed by 6 bases and 0 bases, with 9 bases remaining between them. CDR3 DNA sequence: TGTGCCAGCAGAGGCGTGAGCTCCTATAATTCACCCCTCCACTTT. Its translation: CASRGVSSYNSPLHF.

This clonotype was detected ten times or more. The V and J genes are TRBV28 and TRBJ1-5; D is perhaps TRBD1 (6 bases). V lost 6 bases, J lost 1 base, and 16 bases lay in between. Germline CDR1 reads MDHEN; CDR2 reads SYDVKM. The CDR3 totals 16 residues. DNA of the CDR3: TGTGCCAGCAGCCGCCAACAGGGTTTAAGCAATCAGCCCCAGCATTTT. The encoded protein is CASSRQQGLSNQPQHF.